This T cell receptor beta chain was captured by sequencing in a study of read filtering for tumor transcriptome and immune sequencing. Study-wide points: Even smaller IR-seq throughput identified most shared clonotypes.

Molecular barcoded adaptors covering alpha/delta and beta/gamma chains were used on roughly 400 ng RNA. Using its own MiXCR run on the reads, TCRdb lists one record per CDR3 protein. The sample shows 35,000 to 50,000 distinct CDR3 sequences, 15% to 20% of them seen only once. This clonotype was seen repeatedly, ten times or more. Antigen specificity is unknown. The sequencing input was a population of CD138-negative cells sorted from bone marrow. This sequence was found in a donor at least 40 years old with multiple myeloma.

The CDR3 loop is CASSLTEKETQYF. DNA of the CDR3: TGTGCCAGCAGTTTGACGGAGAAAGAGACCCAGTACTTC. The chain carries TRBV12-3 or TRBV12-4 and TRBJ2-5; D gene ambiguous. CDR3 length equals 13 residues. Between the trimmed V and J ends, which lost 3 bases and 3 bases, there was a span of 8 bases.